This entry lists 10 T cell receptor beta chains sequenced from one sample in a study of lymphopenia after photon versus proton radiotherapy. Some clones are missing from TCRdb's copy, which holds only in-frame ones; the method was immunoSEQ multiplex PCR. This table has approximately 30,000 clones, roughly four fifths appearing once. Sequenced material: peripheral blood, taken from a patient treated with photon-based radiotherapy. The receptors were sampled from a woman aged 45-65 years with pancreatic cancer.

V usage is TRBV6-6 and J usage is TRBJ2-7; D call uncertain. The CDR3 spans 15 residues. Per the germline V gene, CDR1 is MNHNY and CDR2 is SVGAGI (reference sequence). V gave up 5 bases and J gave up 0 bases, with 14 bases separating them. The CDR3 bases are TGTGCCAGCAGTCCCTCGGGCCGAAGCTCCTACGAGCAGTACTTC. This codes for CASSPSGRSSYEQYF.

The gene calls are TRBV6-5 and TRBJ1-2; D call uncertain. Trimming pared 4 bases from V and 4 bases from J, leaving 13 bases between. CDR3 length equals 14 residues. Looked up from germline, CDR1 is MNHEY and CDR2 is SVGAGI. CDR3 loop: CASSLPGVGYGYTF. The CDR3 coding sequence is TGTGCCAGCAGTTTGCCGGGCGTGGGCTATGGCTACACCTTC.

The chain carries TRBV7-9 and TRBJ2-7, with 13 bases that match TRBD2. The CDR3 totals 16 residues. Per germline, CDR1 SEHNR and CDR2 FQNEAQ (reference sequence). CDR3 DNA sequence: TGTGCTAGCGGCGGACTAGCGGGAGATCTCTCCTACGAGCAGTACTTC. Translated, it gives CASGGLAGDLSYEQYF.

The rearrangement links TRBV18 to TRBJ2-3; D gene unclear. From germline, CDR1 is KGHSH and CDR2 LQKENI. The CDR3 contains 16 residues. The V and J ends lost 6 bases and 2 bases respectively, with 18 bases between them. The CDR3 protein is CASSPIVTTATDTQYF. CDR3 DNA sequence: TGTGCCAGCTCGCCAATTGTCACGACTGCCACAGATACGCAGTATTTT.

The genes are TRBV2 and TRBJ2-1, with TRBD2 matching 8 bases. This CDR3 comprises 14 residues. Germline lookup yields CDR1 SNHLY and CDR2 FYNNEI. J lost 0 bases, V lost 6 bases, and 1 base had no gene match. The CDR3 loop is CASRAGGSYNEQFF. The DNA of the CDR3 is TGTGCCAGCAGGGCGGGGGGCTCCTACAATGAGCAGTTCTTC.

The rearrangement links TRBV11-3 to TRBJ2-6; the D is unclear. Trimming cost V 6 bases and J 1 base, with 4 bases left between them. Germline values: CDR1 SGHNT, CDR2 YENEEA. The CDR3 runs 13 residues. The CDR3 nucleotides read TGTGCCAGCAGTCAGTCTGGGGCCAACGTCCTGACTTTC. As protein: CASSQSGANVLTF.

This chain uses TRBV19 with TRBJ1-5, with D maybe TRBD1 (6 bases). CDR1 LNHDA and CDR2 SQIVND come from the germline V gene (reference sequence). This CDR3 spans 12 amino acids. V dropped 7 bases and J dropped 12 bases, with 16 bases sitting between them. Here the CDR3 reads CASTPGGGHQHF. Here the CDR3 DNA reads TGTGCCAGTACCCCTGGGGGGGGCCACCAGCATTTT.

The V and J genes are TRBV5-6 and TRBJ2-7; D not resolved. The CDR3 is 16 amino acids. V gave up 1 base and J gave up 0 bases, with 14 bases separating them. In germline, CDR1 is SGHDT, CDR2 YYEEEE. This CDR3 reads CASSLNGLSDSYEQYF. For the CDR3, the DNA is TGTGCCAGCAGCTTGAATGGCTTGAGTGACTCCTACGAGCAGTACTTC.

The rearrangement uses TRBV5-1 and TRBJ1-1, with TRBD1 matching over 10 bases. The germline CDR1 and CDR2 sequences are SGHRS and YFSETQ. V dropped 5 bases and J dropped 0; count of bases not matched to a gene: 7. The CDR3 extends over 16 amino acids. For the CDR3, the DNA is TGCGCCAGCAGTTCGACAGGGGGCGGGATGAACACTGAAGCTTTCTTT. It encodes CASSSTGGGMNTEAFF.

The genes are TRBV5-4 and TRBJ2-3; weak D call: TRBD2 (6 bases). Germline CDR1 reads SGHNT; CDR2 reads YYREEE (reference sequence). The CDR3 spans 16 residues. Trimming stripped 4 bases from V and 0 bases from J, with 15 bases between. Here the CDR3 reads CASSRSSGPSTDTQYF. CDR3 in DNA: TGTGCCAGCAGCCGATCGAGCGGGCCTAGCACAGATACGCAGTATTTT.